This T cell receptor (beta chain) was captured in a study of OX40 agonist ivuxolimab in advanced cancers. Overall study: Patients were treated with ivuxolimab, an agonistic anti-OX40 (CD134) antibody.

Note on this clone: The antigen remains undetermined.

Drawing of blood for sampling happened at baseline, at cycle 4 day 1, and at cycle 7 day 1. Using immunoSEQ multiplex PCR, the repertoire was profiled, and TCRdb retains in-frame clones only, with some absent. This sample yields about 110,000 clones, of which around 90% are seen a single time; roughly 1.1% belongs to the top ten. The study, taken as a whole, reports: The study observed clonal expansion of CD4+ and CD8+ blood T cells by week 6 at 0.1 to 3.0 mg/kg.

This CDR3 contains 15 residues. Germline CDR1 and CDR2: GTSNPN and SVGIG (reference sequence). Trimming cost V 0 bases and J 8 bases; bases outside gene matches: 12. V usage is TRBV30 and J usage is TRBJ1-2, with 7 bases aligning to TRBD1. The receptor's source is an adult with an advanced solid tumor such as melanoma, head and neck, liver or kidney cancer. Source: CD4+ or CD8+ T cells sorted from blood, taken in a trial of the OX40 agonist ivuxolimab. CDR3 in DNA: TGTGCCTGGAGTGTACTAGGGACAGACCTGGGGGGCTACACCTTC. Translation gives CAWSVLGTDLGGYTF. The full variable domain, completed using reference TRBV30 and TRBJ1-2, is SQTIHQWPATLVQPVGSPLSLECTVEGTSNPNLYWYRQAAGRGLQLLFYSVGIGQISSEVPQNLSASRPQDRQFILSSKKLLLSDSGFYLCAWSVLGTDLGGYTFGSGTRLTVV.